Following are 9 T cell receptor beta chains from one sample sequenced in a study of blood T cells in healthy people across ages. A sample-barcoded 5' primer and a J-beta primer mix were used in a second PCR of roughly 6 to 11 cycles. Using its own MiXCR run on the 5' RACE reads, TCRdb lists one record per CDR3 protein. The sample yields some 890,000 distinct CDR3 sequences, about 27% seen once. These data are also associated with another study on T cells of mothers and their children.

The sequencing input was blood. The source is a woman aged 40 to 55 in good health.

CDR3 DNA: TGTGCCAGCAGTTTCAATAGACGGCAATATGGCTACACCTTC. Encoded protein: CASSFNRRQYGYTF. The chain is built from TRBV18 and TRBJ1-2; D not certain. V was pared by 8 bases and J by 5 bases, with 18 bases between. The CDR3 consists of 14 residues. Germline values: CDR1 KGHSH, CDR2 LQKENI. Full variable domain (missing parts from reference TRBV18 and TRBJ1-2): NAGVMQNPRHLVRRRGQEARLRCSPMKGHSHVYWYRQLPEEGLKFMVYLQKENIIDESGMPKERFSAEFPKEGPSILRIQQVVRGDSAAYFCASSFNRRQYGYTFGSGTRLTVV.

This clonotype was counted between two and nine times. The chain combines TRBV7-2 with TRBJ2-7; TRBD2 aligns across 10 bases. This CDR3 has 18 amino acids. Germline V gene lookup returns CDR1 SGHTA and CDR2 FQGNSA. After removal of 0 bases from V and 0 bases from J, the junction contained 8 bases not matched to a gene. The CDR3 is CASSLAIRSGGASYEQYF. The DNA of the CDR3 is TGTGCCAGCAGCTTAGCTATACGGAGCGGGGGGGCCTCCTACGAGCAGTACTTC.

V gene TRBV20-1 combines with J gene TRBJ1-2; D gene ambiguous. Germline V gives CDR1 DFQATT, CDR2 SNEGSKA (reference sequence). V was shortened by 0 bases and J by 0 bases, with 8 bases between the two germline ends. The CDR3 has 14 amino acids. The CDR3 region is CSARDPKPNYGYTF. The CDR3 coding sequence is TGCAGTGCTAGAGATCCAAAACCTAACTATGGCTACACCTTC.

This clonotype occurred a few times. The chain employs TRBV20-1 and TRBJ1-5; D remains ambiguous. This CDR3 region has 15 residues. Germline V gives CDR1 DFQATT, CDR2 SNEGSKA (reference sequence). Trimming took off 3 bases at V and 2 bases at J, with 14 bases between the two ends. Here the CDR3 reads CSARESRSGNQPQHF. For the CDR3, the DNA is TGCAGTGCTAGGGAAAGTCGTTCGGGCAATCAGCCCCAGCATTTT.

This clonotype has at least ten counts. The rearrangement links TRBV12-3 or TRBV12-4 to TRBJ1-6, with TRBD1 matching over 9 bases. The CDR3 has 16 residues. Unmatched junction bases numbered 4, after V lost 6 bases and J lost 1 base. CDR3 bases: TGTGCCAGCAGCCCAGGACAGGGGTCCTATAATTCACCCCTCCACTTT. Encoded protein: CASSPGQGSYNSPLHF.

For the CDR3, the DNA is TGCAGTGCTAGAGGACAGGGTCGCGGTCAGCCCCAGCATTTT. This translates into CSARGQGRGQPQHF. The rearrangement links TRBV20-1 to TRBJ1-5; 7 nucleotides line up with TRBD1. CDR3 length: 14 residues. Germline assignment: CDR1 DFQATT and CDR2 SNEGSKA (reference sequence). V gave up 1 base and J gave up 6 bases; unmatched junction bases: 6.

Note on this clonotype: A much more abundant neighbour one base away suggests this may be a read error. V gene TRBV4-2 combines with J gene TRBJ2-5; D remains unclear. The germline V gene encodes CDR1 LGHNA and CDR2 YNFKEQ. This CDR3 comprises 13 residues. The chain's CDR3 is CASGQDSAETQYF. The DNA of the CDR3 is TGTGCCAGCGGCCAAGATTCGGCAGAGACCCAGTACTTC.

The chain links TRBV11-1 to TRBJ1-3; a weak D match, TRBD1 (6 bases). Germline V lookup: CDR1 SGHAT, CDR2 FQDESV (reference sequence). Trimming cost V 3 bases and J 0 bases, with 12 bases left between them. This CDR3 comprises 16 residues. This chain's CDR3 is CASSFRGSLSGNTIYF. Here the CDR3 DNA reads TGTGCCAGCAGCTTCAGGGGATCGCTCTCTGGAAACACCATATATTTT.

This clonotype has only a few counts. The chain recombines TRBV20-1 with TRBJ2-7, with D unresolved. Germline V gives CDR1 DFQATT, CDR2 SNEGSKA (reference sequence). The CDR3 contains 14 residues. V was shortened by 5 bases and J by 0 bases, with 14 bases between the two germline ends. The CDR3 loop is CSAPTWRSSYEQYF. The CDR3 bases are TGCAGTGCTCCGACTTGGCGGAGCTCCTACGAGCAGTACTTC.